Each of the 15 T cell receptor beta chains below was sequenced from the same sample in a study of cytomegalovirus exposure and HLA in healthy donors. With 60 Vbeta and 13 Jbeta primers, the PCR was carried out. The repertoire was sequenced with immunoSEQ multiplex PCR; TCRdb's copy has only in-frame clones and lacks some. Among around 130,000 clones listed, more than 80% were seen once. Sequencing input: PBMCs. The receptors here all came from a middle-aged man in good health and CMV-seronegative.

The chain uses TRBV5-4 and TRBJ2-7, with TRBD2 matching over 9 bases. CDR1 is SGHNT, CDR2 YYREEE, per germline (reference sequence). J was trimmed by 5 bases and V by 3 bases; bases with no gene match: 6. The CDR3 runs to 14 residues. The CDR3: CASSSPSGTDEQYF. DNA for the CDR3: TGTGCCAGCAGCTCCCCTAGCGGGACCGACGAGCAGTACTTC.

The rearrangement joins TRBV15 to TRBJ1-5; 7 bases line up with TRBD1. The CDR3 has 15 residues. CDR1 LNHNV and CDR2 YYDKDF come from the germline V gene (reference sequence). V lost 4 bases to trimming and J lost 0 bases; unmatched junction nucleotides: 3. The CDR3 coding sequence is TGTGCCACCAGCAACAGGGGTTATAGCAATCAGCCCCAGCATTTT. Its translation: CATSNRGYSNQPQHF. Full variable domain (rest looked up from reference TRBV15 and TRBJ1-5): DAMVIQNPRYQVTQFGKPVTLSCSQTLNHNVMYWYQQKSSQAPKLLFHYYDKDFNNEADTPDNFQSRRPNTSFCFLDIRSPGLGDTAMYLCATSNRGYSNQPQHFGDGTRLSIL.

This clone was seen only once. The J gene is TRBJ1-3, the V gene TRBV9; possibly TRBD1 for D (5 bases). This CDR3 comprises 15 residues. Trimming left V 0 bases short and J 4 bases short, with 11 bases between. The germline V gene encodes CDR1 SGDLS and CDR2 YYNGEE. The CDR3: CASSVDGQGGNTIYF. The CDR3 nucleotides are TGTGCCAGCAGCGTAGATGGACAAGGAGGAAACACCATATATTTT.

A remark on this clone: The sample contains more than one DNA sequence encoding this CDR3. The rearrangement links TRBV5-1 to TRBJ2-5, with D possibly being TRBD1 (5 bases). The CDR3 loop spans 13 amino acids. Trimming removed 0 bases from V and 3 bases from J, with 6 bases in between. Per the germline V gene, CDR1 is SGHRS and CDR2 is YFSETQ. The CDR3 DNA is TGCGCCAGCAGCTTGGTAGGGGAAGAGACCCAGTACTTC. Protein sequence: CASSLVGEETQYF. Filled out from reference TRBV5-1 and TRBJ2-5, the complete variable domain reads KAGVTQTPRYLIKTRGQQVTLSCSPISGHRSVSWYQQTPGQGLQFLFEYFSETQRNKGNFPGRFSGRQFSNSRSEMNVSTLELGDSALYLCASSLVGEETQYFGPGTRLLVL.

The V and J genes are TRBV5-1 and TRBJ1-6; perhaps TRBD1 as D (5 bases). The CDR3 is made up of 16 amino acids. Trimming cost V 0 bases and J 7 bases, with 14 bases left between them. Germline V gene lookup returns CDR1 SGHRS and CDR2 YFSETQ. The CDR3 DNA reads TGCGCCAGCAGCTTGGGGGCCTCAGGGCCAAATTCACCCCTCCACTTT. The encoded protein is CASSLGASGPNSPLHF.

V and J are TRBV5-6 and TRBJ2-3; D unclear. Per germline, CDR1 SGHDT and CDR2 YYEEEE. This CDR3 is 15 amino acids long. V lost 7 bases to trimming and J lost 0 bases, with 15 bases between them. The CDR3 nucleotides read TGTGCCAGCTCTCATCTGACATCTAGCACAGATACGCAGTATTTT. Protein sequence: CASSHLTSSTDTQYF. Drawing the rest from reference TRBV5-6 and TRBJ2-3, the complete variable domain is DAGVTQSPTHLIKTRGQQVTLRCSPKSGHDTVSWYQQALGQGPQFIFQYYEEEERQRGNFPDRFSGHQFPNYSSELNVNALLLGDSALYLCASSHLTSSTDTQYFGPGTRLTVL.

This clone was seen a few times. The chain links TRBV10-3 to TRBJ1-2; 7 nucleotides match TRBD1. Trimming cost V 4 bases and J 3 bases; bases outside gene matches: 11. The CDR3 is 16 residues long. Germline V gene sequence: CDR1 ENHRY, CDR2 SYGVKD. The CDR3, as DNA: TGTGCCATCAGTGCCCCTAGGACAGGTTCTTACTATGGCTACACCTTC. This sequence encodes CAISAPRTGSYYGYTF.

This clone was seen only a few times. The CDR3 bases are TGTGCCAGCACCCCTGGGTCTCACCCGGGCTACGAGCAGTACTTC. Translation gives CASTPGSHPGYEQYF. The rearrangement links TRBV28 to TRBJ2-7; D uncertain. Germline CDR1 and CDR2: MDHEN and SYDVKM. Trimming stripped 7 bases from V and 3 bases from J, with 19 bases between. The CDR3 length is 15 residues.

This clone was detected once. The chain carries TRBV9 and TRBJ2-1; TRBD1 agrees at 7 bases. V lost 0 bases to trimming and J lost 1 base; unmatched junction nucleotides: 7. The germline V gene encodes CDR1 SGDLS and CDR2 YYNGEE. CDR3 length equals 17 residues. The CDR3 sequence: CASSVGDGTASYNEQFF. CDR3 sequence (DNA): TGTGCCAGCAGCGTAGGAGATGGGACAGCGTCCTACAATGAGCAGTTCTTC.

The chain carries TRBV7-9 and TRBJ1-6; 9 nucleotides agree with TRBD1. J lost 7 bases, V lost 4 bases, and 8 bases had no gene match. CDR1 is SEHNR, CDR2 FQNEAQ, per germline (reference sequence). The length of the CDR3 is 16 residues. The CDR3 nucleotides read TGTGCCAGCAGCTCTGGGTGGACAGGGGAAAATTCACCCCTCCACTTT. Residues: CASSSGWTGENSPLHF.

This clone has a handful of counts. This chain links TRBV11-2 with TRBJ1-2, with D possibly TRBD1 on 5 matching bases. Trimming took 0 bases from V and 6 from J, leaving 8 bases between them. CDR1 and CDR2 from the germline V gene are SGHAT and FQNNGV. The CDR3 sequence is 13 residues long. The CDR3 reads CASSLDRVNGYTF. For the CDR3, the DNA is TGTGCCAGCAGCTTAGACAGGGTGAATGGCTACACCTTC. Filled out from reference TRBV11-2 and TRBJ1-2, the complete variable domain reads EAGVAQSPRYKIIEKRQSVAFWCNPISGHATLYWYQQILGQGPKLLIQFQNNGVVDDSQLPKDRFSAERLKGVDSTLKIQPAKLEDSAVYLCASSLDRVNGYTFGSGTRLTVV.

The CDR3 loop is CASSLGQDPYEQYF. The CDR3 nucleotides read TGTGCCAGCAGTCTCGGACAGGACCCCTACGAGCAGTACTTC. The V gene is TRBV9, the J gene TRBJ2-5; TRBD1 aligns across 7 bases. The end of the DNA fits TRBJ2-7 better, so the J call may be wrong. This CDR3 contains 14 residues. Germline CDR1 is SGDLS and CDR2 is YYNGEE.

CDR3 coding DNA: TGTGCCAGCAGGACGACAGGGGGCACGTCTGGCTACACCTTC. Translated: CASRTTGGTSGYTF. The chain carries TRBV5-6 and TRBJ1-2; 10 bases are shared with TRBD1. The ends lost 5 bases at V and 7 bases at J; junction bases unmatched: 8. This CDR3 has 14 amino acids. CDR1 is SGHDT and CDR2 is YYEEEE in the germline V gene.

This clone occurred once. The chain couples TRBV2 to TRBJ1-5; TRBD1 is a possible D gene (6 bases). The V end was cut by 0 bases, the J end by 0 bases, with 9 bases between. The germline V gene has CDR1 SNHLY and CDR2 FYNNEI. The CDR3 loop spans 16 amino acids. The CDR3 region is CASSEATGISNQPQHF. The CDR3 region has the DNA TGTGCCAGCAGTGAAGCGACAGGAATTAGCAATCAGCCCCAGCATTTT.

Notes on this clone: Sequence at one end of the junction differs from germline and may be a read error. The rearrangement uses TRBV7-9 and TRBJ1-3; D uncertain. This CDR3 spans 16 amino acids. From germline, CDR1 is SEHNR and CDR2 FQNEAQ (reference sequence). The CDR3 region has the DNA TGTTCCAGCAGCCCATCGGCCCAGGCCTCTGGAAACACCATATATTTT. The encoded protein is CSSSPSAQASGNTIYF.